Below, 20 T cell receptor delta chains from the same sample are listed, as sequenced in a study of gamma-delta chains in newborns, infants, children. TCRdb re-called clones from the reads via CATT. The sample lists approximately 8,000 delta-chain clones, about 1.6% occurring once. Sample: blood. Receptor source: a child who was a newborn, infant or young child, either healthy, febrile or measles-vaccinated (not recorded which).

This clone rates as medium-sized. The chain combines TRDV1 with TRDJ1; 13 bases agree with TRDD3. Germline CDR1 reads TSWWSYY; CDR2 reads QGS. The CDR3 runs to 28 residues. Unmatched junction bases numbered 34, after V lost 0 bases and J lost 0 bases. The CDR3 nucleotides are TGTGCTCTTGGGGAACTAGGGCTACACCTCATTCTACTGGGGGATACGCATCGTAGACCCTGGGACACCGATAAACTCATCTTT. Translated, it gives CALGELGLHLILLGDTHRRPWDTDKLIF.

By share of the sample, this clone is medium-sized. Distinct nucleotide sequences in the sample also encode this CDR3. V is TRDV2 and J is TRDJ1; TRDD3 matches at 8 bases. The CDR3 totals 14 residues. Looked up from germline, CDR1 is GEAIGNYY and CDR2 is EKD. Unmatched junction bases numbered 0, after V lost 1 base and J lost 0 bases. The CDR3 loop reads CACDTGGYTDKLIF. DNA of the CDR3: TGTGCCTGTGACACTGGGGGATACACCGATAAACTCATCTTT.

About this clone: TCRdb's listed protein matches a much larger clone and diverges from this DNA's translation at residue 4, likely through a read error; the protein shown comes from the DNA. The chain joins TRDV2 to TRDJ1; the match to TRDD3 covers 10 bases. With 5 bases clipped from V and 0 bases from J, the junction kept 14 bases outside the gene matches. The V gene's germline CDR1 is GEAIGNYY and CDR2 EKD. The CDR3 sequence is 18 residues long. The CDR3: CACGKSTGGSSDTDKLIF. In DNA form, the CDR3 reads TGTGCCTGTGGCAAGAGTACTGGGGGATCCTCGGACACCGATAAACTCATCTTT.

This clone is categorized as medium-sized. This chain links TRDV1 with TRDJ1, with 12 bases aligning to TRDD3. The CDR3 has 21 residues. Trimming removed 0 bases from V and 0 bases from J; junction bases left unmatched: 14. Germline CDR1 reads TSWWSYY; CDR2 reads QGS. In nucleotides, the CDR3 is TGTGCTCTTGGGGAACTAGTGCCTACTGGGGGATACCTTAAGTACACCGATAAACTCATCTTT. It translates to CALGELVPTGGYLKYTDKLIF.

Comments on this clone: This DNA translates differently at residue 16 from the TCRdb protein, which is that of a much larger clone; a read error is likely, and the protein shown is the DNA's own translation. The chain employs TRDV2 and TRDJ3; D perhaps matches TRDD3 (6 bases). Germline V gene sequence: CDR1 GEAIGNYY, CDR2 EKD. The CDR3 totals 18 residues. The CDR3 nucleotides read TGTGCCTGTGACACTGGGGGGCCCTTCTCCTGGGACACCCGACAGACGTTTTTC. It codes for CACDTGGPFSWDTRQTFF.

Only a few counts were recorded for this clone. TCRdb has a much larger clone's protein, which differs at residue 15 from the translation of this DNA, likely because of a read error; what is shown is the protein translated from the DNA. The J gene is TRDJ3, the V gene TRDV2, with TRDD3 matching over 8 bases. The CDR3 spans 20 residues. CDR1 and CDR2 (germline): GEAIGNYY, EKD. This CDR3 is CACDTGDWGPRSWDARQMFF. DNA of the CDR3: TGTGCCTGTGACACCGGGGACTGGGGGCCCCGCTCCTGGGACGCCCGACAGATGTTTTTC.

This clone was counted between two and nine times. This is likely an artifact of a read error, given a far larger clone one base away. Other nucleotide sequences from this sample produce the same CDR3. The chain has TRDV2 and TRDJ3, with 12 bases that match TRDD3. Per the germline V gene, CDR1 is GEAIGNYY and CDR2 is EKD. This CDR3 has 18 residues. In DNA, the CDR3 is TGTGCCTGCGACACCTGGGGGATACGCTCCTGGGACACCCGACAGATGTTTTTC. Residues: CACDTWGIRSWDTRQMFF.

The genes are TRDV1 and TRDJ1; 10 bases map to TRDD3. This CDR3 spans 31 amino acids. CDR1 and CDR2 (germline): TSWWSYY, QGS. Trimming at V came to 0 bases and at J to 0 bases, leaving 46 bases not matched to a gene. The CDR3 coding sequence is TGTGCTCTTGGGGAACTTAGTCGGGTGGGGGATACTCTACGAAAGCCCAAGCCTCATGGGAAGCTACCCATGTACACCGATAAACTCATCTTT. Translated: CALGELSRVGDTLRKPKPHGKLPMYTDKLIF.

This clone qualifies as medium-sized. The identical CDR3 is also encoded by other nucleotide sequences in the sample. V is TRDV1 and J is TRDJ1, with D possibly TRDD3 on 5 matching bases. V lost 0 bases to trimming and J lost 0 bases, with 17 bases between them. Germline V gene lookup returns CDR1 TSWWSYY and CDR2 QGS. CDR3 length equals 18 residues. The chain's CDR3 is CALGELKPGEKYTDKLIF. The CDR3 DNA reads TGTGCTCTTGGGGAACTGAAACCCGGGGAAAAGTACACCGATAAACTCATCTTT.

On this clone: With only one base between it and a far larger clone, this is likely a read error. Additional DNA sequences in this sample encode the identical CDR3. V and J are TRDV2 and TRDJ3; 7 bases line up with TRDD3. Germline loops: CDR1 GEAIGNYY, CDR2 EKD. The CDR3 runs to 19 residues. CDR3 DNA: TGTGCCTGCGACACGGCCTACTGGGGACCGTCCTGGGACACCCGACAGATGTTTTTC. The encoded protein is CACDTAYWGPSWDTRQMFF.

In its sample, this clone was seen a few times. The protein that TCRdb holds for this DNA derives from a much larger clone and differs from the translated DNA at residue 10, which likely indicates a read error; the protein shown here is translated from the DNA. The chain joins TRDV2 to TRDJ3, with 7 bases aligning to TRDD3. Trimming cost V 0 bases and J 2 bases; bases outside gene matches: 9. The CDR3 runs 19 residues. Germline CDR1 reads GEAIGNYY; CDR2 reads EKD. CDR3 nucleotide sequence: TGTGCCTGTGACACCGTCCGGGGGATTCTCGCCTGGGACACCCGACAGATGTTTTTC. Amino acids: CACDTVRGILAWDTRQMFF.

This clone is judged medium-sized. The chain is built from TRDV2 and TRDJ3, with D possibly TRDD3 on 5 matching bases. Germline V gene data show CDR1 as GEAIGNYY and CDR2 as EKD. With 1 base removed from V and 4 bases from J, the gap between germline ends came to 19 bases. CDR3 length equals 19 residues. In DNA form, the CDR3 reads TGTGCCTGTGACACGACCACCGGGGGCCTCCCTTGGGACACCCGACAGATGTTTTTC. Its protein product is CACDTTTGGLPWDTRQMFF.

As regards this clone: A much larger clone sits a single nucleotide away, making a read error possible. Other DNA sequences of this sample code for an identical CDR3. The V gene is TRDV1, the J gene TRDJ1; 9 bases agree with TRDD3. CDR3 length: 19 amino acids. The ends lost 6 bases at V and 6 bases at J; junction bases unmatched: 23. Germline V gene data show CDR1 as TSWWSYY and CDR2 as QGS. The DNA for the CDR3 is TGTGCTCTTGGTGAAGATTCTTTTACTGGGGGACAAACATCGAATAAACTCATCTTT. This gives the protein CALGEDSFTGGQTSNKLIF.

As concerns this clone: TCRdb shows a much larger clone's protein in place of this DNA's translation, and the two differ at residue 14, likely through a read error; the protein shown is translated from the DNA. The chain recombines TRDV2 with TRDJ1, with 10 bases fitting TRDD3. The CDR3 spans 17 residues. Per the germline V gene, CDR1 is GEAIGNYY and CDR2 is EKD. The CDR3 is CACDTGEWGILADRLIF. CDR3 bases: TGTGCCTGTGACACCGGGGAGTGGGGGATACTCGCCGATAGACTCATCTTT.

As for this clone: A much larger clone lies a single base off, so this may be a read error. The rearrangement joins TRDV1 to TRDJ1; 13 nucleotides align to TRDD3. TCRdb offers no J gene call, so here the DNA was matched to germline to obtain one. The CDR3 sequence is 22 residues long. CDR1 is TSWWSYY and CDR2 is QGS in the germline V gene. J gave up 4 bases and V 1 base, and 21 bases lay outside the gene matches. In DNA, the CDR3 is TGTGCTCTTGGGGAACCCCTTCCCCTTCTTTTTACTGGGGGATACGGCGGCGATAAACTCATCTTT. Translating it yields CALGEPLPLLFTGGYGGDKLIF.

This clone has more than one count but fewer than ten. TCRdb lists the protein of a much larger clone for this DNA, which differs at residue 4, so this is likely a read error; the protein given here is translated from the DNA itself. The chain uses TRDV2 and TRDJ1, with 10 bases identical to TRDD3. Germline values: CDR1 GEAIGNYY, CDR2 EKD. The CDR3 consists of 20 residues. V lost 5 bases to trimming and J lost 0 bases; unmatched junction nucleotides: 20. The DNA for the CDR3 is TGTGCCTGTGGCAAGGGTTTCCTGTTGGGGGATACTGGGTACACCGATAAACTCATCTTT. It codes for CACGKGFLLGDTGYTDKLIF.

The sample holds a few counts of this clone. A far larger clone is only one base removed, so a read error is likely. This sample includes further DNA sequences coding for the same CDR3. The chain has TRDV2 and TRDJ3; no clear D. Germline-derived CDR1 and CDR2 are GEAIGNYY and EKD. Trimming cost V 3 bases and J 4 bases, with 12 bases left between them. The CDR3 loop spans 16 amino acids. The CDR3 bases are TGTGCCTGTGACCGCCTAAGCTCTTGGGACACCCGACAGATGTTTTTC. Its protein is CACDRLSSWDTRQMFF.

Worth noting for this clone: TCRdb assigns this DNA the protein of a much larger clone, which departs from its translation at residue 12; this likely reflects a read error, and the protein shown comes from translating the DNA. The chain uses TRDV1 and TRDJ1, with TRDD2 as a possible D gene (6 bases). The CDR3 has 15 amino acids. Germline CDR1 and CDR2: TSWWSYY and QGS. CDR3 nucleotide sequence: TGTGCTCTTGGGGTCCGTCCTACTTTCGTCGATGAACTCATCTTT. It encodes CALGVRPTFVDELIF.

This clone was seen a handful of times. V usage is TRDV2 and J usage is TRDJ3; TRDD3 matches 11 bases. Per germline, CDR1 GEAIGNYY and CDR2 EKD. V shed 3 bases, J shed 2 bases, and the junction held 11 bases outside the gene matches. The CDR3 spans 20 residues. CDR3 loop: CACDPRLVLGDTWDTRQMFF. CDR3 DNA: TGTGCCTGTGACCCTAGACTTGTACTGGGGGATACCTGGGACACCCGACAGATGTTTTTC.

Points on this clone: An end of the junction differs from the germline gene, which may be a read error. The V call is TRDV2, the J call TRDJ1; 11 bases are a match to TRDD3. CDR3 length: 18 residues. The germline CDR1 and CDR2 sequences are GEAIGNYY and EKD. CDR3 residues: CACDTRWGIRMYTDKPIF. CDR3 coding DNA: TGTGCCTGTGACACGAGGTGGGGGATACGGATGTACACCGATAAACCCATCTTT.